This TCR beta chain was sequenced in a study of cytomegalovirus exposure and HLA in healthy donors. Findings and limits, study-wide: The likely origin of a cluster of highly shared sequence variants was a sequencing artifact.

The sample holds a few counts of this clone. Its cognate antigen is unknown. The primer mix had 60 Vbeta and 13 Jbeta primers. TCRdb keeps only in-frame clones here, not all; method: immunoSEQ multiplex PCR. The sample contains around 120,000 clones, 70% to 75% of which appear only once. Though probably carrying unrecorded immune exposures, donors were nominally healthy at sampling. This CDR3 is built from 13 residues. Germline CDR1 and CDR2: LGHNA and YSLEER. V lost 4 bases and J lost 7; bases outside the gene matches: 6. Sequenced: PBMCs. This receptor was taken from a woman between 40 and 55 years old in good health and CMV-seronegative. This sequence joins TRBV4-3 and TRBJ1-1, with 7 positions matching TRBD1. The CDR3 DNA reads TGCGCCAGCAGCCCGACAGGGCGCGGTGAAGCTTTCTTT. Protein product: CASSPTGRGEAFF.